The present entry profiles one TCR beta chain with its context. Clones were read by immunoSEQ multiplex PCR, and TCRdb kept only the in-frame ones, dropping some. This table has about 110,000 clones, almost 90% appearing once. The sample originates from a study of Tregs in tolerant kidney transplant recipients. Trimming cost V 5 bases and J 2 bases; bases outside gene matches: 6. CDR1 is MDHEN and CDR2 is SYDVKM in the germline V gene. The CDR3 loop spans 16 amino acids. The sample consisted of CD4+ T cells from blood, taken before the transplant. This TCR was sampled from a human donor who received a combined kidney and bone marrow transplant. This rearrangement joins TRBV28 to TRBJ2-1; 10 bases map to TRBD1. The CDR3 sequence is CASSEPGQGPYNEQFF. The CDR3 nucleotides are TGTGCCAGCAGTGAGCCGGGACAGGGGCCCTACAATGAGCAGTTCTTC.